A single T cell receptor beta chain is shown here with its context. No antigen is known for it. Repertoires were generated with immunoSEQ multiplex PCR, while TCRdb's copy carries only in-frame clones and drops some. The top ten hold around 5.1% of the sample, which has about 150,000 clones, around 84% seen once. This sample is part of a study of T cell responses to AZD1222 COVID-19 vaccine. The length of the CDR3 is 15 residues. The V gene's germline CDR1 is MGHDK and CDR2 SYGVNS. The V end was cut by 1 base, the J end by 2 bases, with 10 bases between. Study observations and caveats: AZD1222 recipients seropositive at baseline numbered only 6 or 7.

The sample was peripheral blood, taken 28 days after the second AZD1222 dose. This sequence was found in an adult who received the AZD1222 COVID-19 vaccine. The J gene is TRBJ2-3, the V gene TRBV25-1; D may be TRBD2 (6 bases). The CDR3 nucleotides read TGTGCCAGCAGTGAATCGCGGGACTTCACAGATACGCAGTATTTT. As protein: CASSESRDFTDTQYF.